This TCR beta chain originates from a study of shared clonotypes between healthy human individuals. This CDR3 comprises 15 residues. The ends were cut back, 2 bases at V and 8 bases at J, with 17 bases in the middle. The germline CDR1 and CDR2 sequences are SGHAT and FQNNGV. General study findings and limits: The generation probabilities recorded for non-shared clonotypes fell below those of clonotypes shared by all four donors.

Assay: immunoSEQ multiplex PCR; the TCRdb copy retains only in-frame clones and omits some. This sample has more than 1,200,000 clones; approximately 98.5% occur once, and the top ten carry about 0.34%. Of note for this clone: As yet, its antigen is unknown.

Sequenced input: naive CD4+ T cells sorted from blood. Subset here: CD45RA+ positively selected. The clonotype originates from a man between 25 and 39 years old in good health. The V call is TRBV11-2, the J call TRBJ2-3, with D perhaps being TRBD1 or TRBD2 (5 bases each). The CDR3 reads CASSLMGRRVGTQYF. As DNA, the CDR3 is TGTGCCAGCAGCTTAATGGGACGGCGGGTCGGTACGCAGTATTTT. The complete variable domain, with remaining parts taken from reference TRBV11-2 and TRBJ2-3, reads EAGVAQSPRYKIIEKRQSVAFWCNPISGHATLYWYQQILGQGPKLLIQFQNNGVVDDSQLPKDRFSAERLKGVDSTLKIQPAKLEDSAVYLCASSLMGRRVGTQYFGPGTRLTVL.